These 8 T cell receptor beta chains came from one sample sequenced in a study of T cells in Graves' hyperthyroidism and ophthalmopathy (dated by TCRdb to the late 2010s). Library prep was done by multiplex PCR. Reads for this sample came from an Illumina HiSeq 2000. The TCR beta CDR3 regions were amplified from RNA transcripts. For the first round of RT-PCR on the TCR CDR3, the HTBI primer set was used together with the Qiagen OneStep RT-PCR kit. Clones were called with MiXCR by TCRdb after fastp trimmed the public reads at Q25, and only in-frame beta chains were retained. Entries that share a CDR3 protein sequence are merged under the most common genes and DNA. This sample has about 600,000 distinct CDR3 sequences in its table, and more than 15% of those were observed once. 2.5% to 4% of the sample belongs to the ten largest clones. Sequenced sample: blood. The receptors originated from a woman between 40 and 55 years old with Graves' ophthalmopathy.

This clonotype was observed many times. This rearrangement joins TRBV12-3 or TRBV12-4 to TRBJ2-1; 9 bases align to TRBD2. Trimming took 6 bases from V and 3 from J; bases not matched to a gene: 6. This CDR3 is 15 amino acids long. The CDR3 DNA reads TGTGCCAGCAGCCCACATAGCGGGAGCTACAATGAGCAGTTCTTC. Protein product: CASSPHSGSYNEQFF.

This clonotype was seen at least ten times. V gene TRBV5-1 combines with J gene TRBJ2-1; tentatively, D is TRBD2 (7 bases). The germline V and J ends were trimmed by 0 bases and 6 bases, with 13 bases remaining between them. Germline CDR1 reads SGHRS; CDR2 reads YFSETQ. This CDR3 is 15 amino acids long. In DNA form, the CDR3 reads TGCGCCAGCAGCTTGGCCGGGGGGCAGGGCAATGAGCAGTTCTTC. It specifies CASSLAGGQGNEQFF. The entire variable domain, with the rest obtained from reference TRBV5-1 and TRBJ2-1, is as follows: KAGVTQTPRYLIKTRGQQVTLSCSPISGHRSVSWYQQTPGQGLQFLFEYFSETQRNKGNFPGRFSGRQFSNSRSEMNVSTLELGDSALYLCASSLAGGQGNEQFFGPGTRLTVL.

This rearrangement joins TRBV30 to TRBJ2-3; unclear D gene. Germline V gives CDR1 GTSNPN, CDR2 SVGIG (reference sequence). The CDR3 sequence is 14 residues long. V shed 0 bases and J shed 5 bases, with 12 bases lying between them. The DNA for the CDR3 is TGTGCCTGGAGTGTAAGATTTGGGATAGATACGCAGTATTTT. Protein: CAWSVRFGIDTQYF.

The V call is TRBV30, the J call TRBJ2-2; D is possibly TRBD1 or TRBD2 (5 bases each). CDR3 length: 17 residues. Trimming took off 0 bases at V and 8 bases at J, with 22 bases between the two ends. Germline CDR1 GTSNPN, CDR2 SVGIG (reference sequence). This CDR3 is CAWSVSQQRDLGGELFF. CDR3 sequence (DNA): TGTGCCTGGAGTGTATCGCAGCAGAGGGACCTTGGAGGGGAGCTGTTTTTT. Looking up the rest from reference TRBV30 and TRBJ2-2 gives the full variable domain: SQTIHQWPATLVQPVGSPLSLECTVEGTSNPNLYWYRQAAGRGLQLLFYSVGIGQISSEVPQNLSASRPQDRQFILSSKKLLLSDSGFYLCAWSVSQQRDLGGELFFGEGSRLTVL.

This chain connects TRBV30 to TRBJ1-1; 10 nucleotides match TRBD1. The length of the CDR3 is 15 residues. V lost 5 bases, J lost 5 bases, and 11 bases stayed unmatched. Germline CDR1 reads GTSNPN; CDR2 reads SVGIG (reference sequence). The CDR3 sequence: CAWVGTGAKRTEAFF. The DNA for the CDR3 is TGTGCCTGGGTGGGGACAGGGGCTAAGAGGACTGAAGCTTTCTTT.

The chain joins TRBV4-1 to TRBJ2-2; D unresolved. The V end was cut by 1 base, the J end by 1 base, with 7 bases between. Germline lookup yields CDR1 MGHRA and CDR2 YSYEKL. The CDR3 sequence is 15 residues long. CDR3 coding DNA: TGCGCCAGCAGCCAAGCGATGGGGAACACCGGGGAGCTGTTTTTT. Its translation: CASSQAMGNTGELFF.

The rearrangement joins TRBV2 to TRBJ1-6; D might be TRBD1 (5 bases). CDR1 and CDR2 (germline): SNHLY, FYNNEI. CDR3 size: 15 residues. The V end was cut by 7 bases, the J end by 0 bases, with 10 bases between. The CDR3 loop reads CASKSGSSYNSPLHF. CDR3 in DNA: TGTGCCAGCAAATCAGGGTCCTCCTATAATTCACCCCTCCACTTT.

This clonotype was picked up many times. The chain uses TRBV5-1 and TRBJ2-1; TRBD2 matches 9 bases. The CDR3 covers 16 residues. Looked up from germline, CDR1 is SGHRS and CDR2 is YFSETQ. The trim removed 2 bases at V and 5 bases at J, leaving 8 bases unmatched. The CDR3 protein is CASSFQGSGGNNEQFF. The DNA for the CDR3 is TGCGCCAGCAGCTTCCAGGGAAGCGGGGGGAACAATGAGCAGTTCTTC.